The clone carrying this T cell receptor beta chain showed up many times. What it binds is not known. These data originate in a study of T cells after yellow fever vaccination. The study, taken as a whole, reports: Some clonotypes, a small share, were shared between CD4 and CD8 compartments. Among primary-vaccination clones, most reappeared after the booster, at around 97% for CD4 and around 90% for CD8. Weaker overall was a secondary response that nonetheless peaked faster, on day 5 versus 15.

TCRdb itself ran the 5' RACE reads through MiXCR, one entry per CDR3 protein. The data show some 160,000 distinct CDR3 sequences, with 6.5% to 8.5% seen just once and approximately 2.4% held by the top ten. The germline V gene has CDR1 DFQATT and CDR2 SNEGSKA (reference sequence). Trimming stripped 1 base from V and 4 bases from J, with 5 bases between. The CDR3 contains 11 residues. The sequence was obtained from a man younger than 35 who received the YFV17D yellow fever vaccine. The gene calls are TRBV20-1 and TRBJ2-7; D unresolved. Sequenced here: CD4+ T cells sorted from PBMCs, sampled around 5 days after the first yellow fever vaccination. The CDR3 reads CSARVSYEQYF. In DNA form, the CDR3 reads TGCAGTGCTAGAGTAAGTTACGAGCAGTACTTC.